This T cell receptor beta chain originates from a study of blood T cell repertoires in COVID-19. In the study overall: Sites across the United States, Italy and Spain contributed samples from acute and convalescent COVID-19. Nucleic acid was either cDNA or gDNA, and it came from T cells, B-cell-depleted T cells, or PBMCs.

Authors' data handling: Reference gene primer amplification in the assay estimated nucleated cell counts. Generated by immunoSEQ multiplex PCR, the TCRdb table keeps only in-frame clones and is missing some. That table gives V, J and clone size, and the DNA gave D and trimming. The sample shows 150,000 to 200,000 clones, more than 65% of them seen only once. The V and J ends lost 3 bases and 1 base respectively, with 15 bases between them. Germline CDR1 reads LNHDA; CDR2 reads SQIVND (reference sequence). The CDR3 runs 17 residues. In this sample, this clone turned up once. The chain couples TRBV19 to TRBJ2-2; possible D gene TRBD1, 7 bases. Input material: peripheral blood. The receptor was isolated from a woman of 80 years or more with acute or convalescent COVID-19. CDR3 bases: TGTGCCAGTAGTATCGGAGGGGGCGCAGGGAACACCGGGGAGCTGTTTTTT. Residues: CASSIGGGAGNTGELFF.